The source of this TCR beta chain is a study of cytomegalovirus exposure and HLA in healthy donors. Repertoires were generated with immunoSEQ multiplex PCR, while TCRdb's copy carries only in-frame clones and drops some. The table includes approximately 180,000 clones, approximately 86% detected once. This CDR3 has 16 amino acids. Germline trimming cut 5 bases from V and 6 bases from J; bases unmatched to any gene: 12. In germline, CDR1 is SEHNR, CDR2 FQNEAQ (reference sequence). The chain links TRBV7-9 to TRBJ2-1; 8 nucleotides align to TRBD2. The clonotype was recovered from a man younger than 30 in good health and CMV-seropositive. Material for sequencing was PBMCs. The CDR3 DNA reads TGTGCCAGCAGCCCATTAGCGGGATCGTTCCGCAATGAGCAGTTCTTC. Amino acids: CASSPLAGSFRNEQFF.